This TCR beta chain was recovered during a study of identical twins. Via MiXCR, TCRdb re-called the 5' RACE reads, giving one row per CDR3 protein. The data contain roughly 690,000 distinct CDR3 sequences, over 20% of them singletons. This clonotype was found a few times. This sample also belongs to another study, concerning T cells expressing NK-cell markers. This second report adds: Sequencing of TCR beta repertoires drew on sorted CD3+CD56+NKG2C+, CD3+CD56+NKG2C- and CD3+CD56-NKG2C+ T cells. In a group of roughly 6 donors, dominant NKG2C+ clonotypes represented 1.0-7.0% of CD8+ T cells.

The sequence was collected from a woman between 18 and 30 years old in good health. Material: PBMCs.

CDR3 residues: CASSSAGTANTEAFF. The DNA for the CDR3 is TGTGCCAGCAGCTCCGCGGGGACAGCGAACACTGAAGCTTTCTTT. V is TRBV7-2 and J is TRBJ1-1; 7 positions agree with TRBD1. The CDR3 is 15 residues long. V gave up 4 bases and J gave up 1 base; unmatched junction bases: 6. Germline CDR1 reads SGHTA; CDR2 reads FQGNSA.